Below are 5 T cell receptor beta chains sequenced from a single sample in a study of T cell responses to AZD1222 COVID-19 vaccine (dated by TCRdb to the early 2020s). Libraries came from the immunoSEQ multiplex PCR assay. TCRdb took over this immuneACCESS table, retaining in-frame rearrangements with V and J assigned. Such tables are incomplete; in checked studies, under half of the missing clones stem from an unresolved V gene, and the remainder is unexplained. This sample comprises 72,000 or so clones, under 95% of them detected only once. The leading ten clones occupy 3.5% to 5% of the sample. What this sample's time point label stands for: baseline before first vaccination. The sequences come from peripheral blood, collected on day 0 of AZD1222 vaccination. These receptors all come from an adult in good health.

The chain uses TRBV19 and TRBJ2-5, with D perhaps TRBD1 or TRBD2 (5 bases each). Germline V CDR1 and CDR2: LNHDA, SQIVND (reference sequence). V lost 6 bases, J lost 0 bases, and 8 bases lay in between. The CDR3 is 13 amino acids. The CDR3: CASRWGNQETQYF. DNA of the CDR3: TGTGCCAGTAGATGGGGGAACCAAGAGACCCAGTACTTC.

V is TRBV7-2 and J is TRBJ2-7; D is undetermined. The CDR3 is 13 residues long. V was clipped by 2 bases and J by 6 bases, with 11 bases between them. Per germline, CDR1 SGHTA and CDR2 FQGNSA. The CDR3 sequence: CASSLNELLEQYF. In DNA, the CDR3 is TGTGCCAGCAGCTTAAATGAACTGCTCGAGCAGTACTTC. The full variable domain, with the rest looked up from reference TRBV7-2 and TRBJ2-7, is GAGVSQSPSNKVTEKGKDVELRCDPISGHTALYWYRQSLGQGLEFLIYFQGNSAPDKSGLPSDRFSAERTGGSVSTLTIQRTQQEDSAVYLCASSLNELLEQYFGPGTRLTVT.

V and J are TRBV6-5 and TRBJ2-7, with 9 bases identical to TRBD1. The ends lost 5 bases at V and 2 bases at J; junction bases unmatched: 7. Germline V gene sequence: CDR1 MNHEY, CDR2 SVGAGI. The CDR3 length is 15 residues. The CDR3 DNA reads as TGTGCCAGCAGTATCACCGGACAGGGGCCCTACGAGCAGTACTTC. Encoded protein: CASSITGQGPYEQYF.

J is TRBJ1-1 and V is TRBV29-1, with 9 positions matching TRBD1. The CDR3 covers 12 residues. Germline V gene data show CDR1 as SQVTM and CDR2 as ANQGSEA. V lost 6 bases and J lost 7; bases outside the gene matches: 6. As DNA, the CDR3 is TGCAGCGTCGTAAGACAGGGGGGTGAAGCTTTCTTT. Protein: CSVVRQGGEAFF.

The chain couples TRBV13 to TRBJ2-1; no firm D call. The length of the CDR3 is 14 residues. Per the germline V gene, CDR1 is PRHDT and CDR2 is FYEKMQ (reference sequence). Trimming cost V 5 bases and J 4 bases, with 12 bases left between them. The CDR3 spells CASSRSTTYNEQFF. The CDR3 nucleotides read TGTGCCAGCAGCAGGTCGACAACTTACAATGAGCAGTTCTTC.